The clone carrying this TCR beta chain has at least ten counts. Its antigen is not known. This sample is drawn from a study of T cells after posttransplantation cyclophosphamide. Overall study findings and caveats: TRB overlap between skin or GI tissue T cells and blood was limited. Recipient CMV seropositivity and CMV reactivation strongly tracked TRB clonality.

Treatment was busulfan-fludarabine conditioning, a marrow graft, and cyclophosphamide on days +3 and +4. The repertoire was sequenced with immunoSEQ multiplex PCR; TCRdb's copy has only in-frame clones and lacks some. This sample has approximately 7,500 clones, each found more than once. This material consisted of PBMCs, taken 94 days after allogeneic stem cell transplant with posttransplant cyclophosphamide. The TCR sequence derives from a female patient aged 60 to 70 who received an allogeneic stem cell transplant from an unrelated donor, was CMV-positive, and had acute GVHD only. The graft donor may have contributed some T cells.

DNA for the CDR3: TGTGCCAGCAGCGTAAGCGGCTACACTGAAGCTTTCTTT. Its translation: CASSVSGYTEAFF. The chain couples TRBV6-1 to TRBJ1-1; D ambiguous. From germline, CDR1 is MNHNS and CDR2 SASEGT. V was shortened by 6 bases and J by 3 bases, with 11 bases between the two germline ends. This CDR3 spans 13 amino acids.